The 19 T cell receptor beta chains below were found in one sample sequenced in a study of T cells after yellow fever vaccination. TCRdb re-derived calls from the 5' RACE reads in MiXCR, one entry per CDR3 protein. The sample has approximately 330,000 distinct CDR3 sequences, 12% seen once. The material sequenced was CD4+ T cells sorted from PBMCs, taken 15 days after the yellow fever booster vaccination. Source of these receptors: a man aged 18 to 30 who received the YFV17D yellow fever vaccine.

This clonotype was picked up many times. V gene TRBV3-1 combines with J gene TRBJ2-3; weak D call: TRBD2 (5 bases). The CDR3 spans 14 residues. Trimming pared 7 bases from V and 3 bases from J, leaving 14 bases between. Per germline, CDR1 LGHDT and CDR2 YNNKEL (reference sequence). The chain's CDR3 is CASTDLTRTDTQYF. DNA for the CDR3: TGTGCCAGCACCGACCTTACTAGAACAGATACGCAGTATTTT.

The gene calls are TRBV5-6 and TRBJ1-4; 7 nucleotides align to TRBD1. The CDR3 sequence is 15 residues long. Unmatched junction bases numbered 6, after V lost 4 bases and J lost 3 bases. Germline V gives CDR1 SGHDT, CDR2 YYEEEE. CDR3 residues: CASSGTGVANEKLFF. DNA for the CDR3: TGTGCCAGCAGCGGCACAGGGGTTGCTAATGAAAAACTGTTTTTT.

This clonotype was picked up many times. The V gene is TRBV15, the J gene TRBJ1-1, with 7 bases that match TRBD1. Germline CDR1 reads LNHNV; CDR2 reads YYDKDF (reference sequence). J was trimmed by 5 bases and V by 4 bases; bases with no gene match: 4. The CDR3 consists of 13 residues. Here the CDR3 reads CATSTTGETEAFF. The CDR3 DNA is TGTGCCACCAGCACAACAGGGGAGACTGAAGCTTTCTTT. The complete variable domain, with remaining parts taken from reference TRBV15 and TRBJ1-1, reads DAMVIQNPRYQVTQFGKPVTLSCSQTLNHNVMYWYQQKSSQAPKLLFHYYDKDFNNEADTPDNFQSRRPNTSFCFLDIRSPGLGDTAMYLCATSTTGETEAFFGQGTRLTVV.

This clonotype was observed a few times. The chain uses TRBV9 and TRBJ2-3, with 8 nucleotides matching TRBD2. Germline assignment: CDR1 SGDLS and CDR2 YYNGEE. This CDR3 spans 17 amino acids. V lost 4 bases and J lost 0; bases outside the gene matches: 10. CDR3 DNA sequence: TGTGCCAGCAGCCCCCTCCTGGGACTAGGCAGCACAGATACGCAGTATTTT. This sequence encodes CASSPLLGLGSTDTQYF. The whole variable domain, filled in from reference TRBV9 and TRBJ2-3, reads DSGVTQTPKHLITATGQRVTLRCSPRSGDLSVYWYQQSLDQGLQFLIQYYNGEERAKGNILERFSAQQFPDLHSELNLSSLELGDSALYFCASSPLLGLGSTDTQYFGPGTRLTVL.

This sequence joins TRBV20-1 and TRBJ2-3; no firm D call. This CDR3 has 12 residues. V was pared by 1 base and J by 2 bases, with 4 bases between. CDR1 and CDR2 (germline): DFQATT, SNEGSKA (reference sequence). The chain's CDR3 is CSARASTDTQYF. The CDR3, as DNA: TGCAGTGCTAGAGCCTCCACAGATACGCAGTATTTT.

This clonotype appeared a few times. The chain's CDR3 is CSAVGQESQPQHF. The CDR3, as DNA: TGCAGCGCCGTAGGACAGGAAAGCCAGCCCCAGCATTTT. The rearrangement uses TRBV29-1 and TRBJ1-5, with 7 bases that match TRBD1. The CDR3 is 13 amino acids. With 7 bases clipped from V and 7 bases from J, the junction kept 10 bases outside the gene matches. In germline, CDR1 is SQVTM, CDR2 ANQGSEA.

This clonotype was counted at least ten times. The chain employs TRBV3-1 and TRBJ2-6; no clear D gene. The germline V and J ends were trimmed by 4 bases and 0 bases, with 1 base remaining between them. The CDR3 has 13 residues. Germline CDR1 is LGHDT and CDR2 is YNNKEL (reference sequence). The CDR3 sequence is CASSPSGANVLTF. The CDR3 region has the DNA TGTGCCAGCAGCCCCTCTGGGGCCAACGTCCTGACTTTC.

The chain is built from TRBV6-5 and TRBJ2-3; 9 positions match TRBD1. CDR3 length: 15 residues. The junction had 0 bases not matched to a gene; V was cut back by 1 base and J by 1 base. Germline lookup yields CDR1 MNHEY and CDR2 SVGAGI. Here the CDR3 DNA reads TGTGCCAGCAGTTACTACAGGGGGCGCACAGATACGCAGTATTTT. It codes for CASSYYRGRTDTQYF.

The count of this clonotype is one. The CDR3 nucleotides read TGCAGTGCTAGAGATAGGCGGACAGGTTTAGGGGAGCAGTACGTC. It encodes CSARDRRTGLGEQYV. The rearrangement links TRBV20-1 to TRBJ2-7; 7 nucleotides line up with TRBD1. This CDR3 has 15 residues. Trimming at V came to 0 bases and at J to 7 bases, leaving 12 bases not matched to a gene. The germline V gene has CDR1 DFQATT and CDR2 SNEGSKA (reference sequence).

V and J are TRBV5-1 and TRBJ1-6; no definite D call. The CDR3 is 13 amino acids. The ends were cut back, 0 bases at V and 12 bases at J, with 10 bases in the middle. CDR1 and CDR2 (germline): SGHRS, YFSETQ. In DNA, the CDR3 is TGCGCCAGCAGCTTGGCCTTGGAAGGACCCCTCCACTTT. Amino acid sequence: CASSLALEGPLHF.

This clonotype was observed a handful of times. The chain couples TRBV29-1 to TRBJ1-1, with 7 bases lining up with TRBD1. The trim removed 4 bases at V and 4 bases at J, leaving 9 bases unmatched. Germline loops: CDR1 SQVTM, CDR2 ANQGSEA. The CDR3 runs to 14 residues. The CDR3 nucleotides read TGCAGCGTTGTTGGAGGGGGCGGGGGCACTGAAGCTTTCTTT. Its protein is CSVVGGGGGTEAFF.

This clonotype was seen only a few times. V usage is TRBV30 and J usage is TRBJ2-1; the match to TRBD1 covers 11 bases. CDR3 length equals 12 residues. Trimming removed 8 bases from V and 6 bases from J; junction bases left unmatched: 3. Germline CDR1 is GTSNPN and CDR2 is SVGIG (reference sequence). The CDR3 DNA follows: TGTGCCCTGGGACAGGGGGTCAATGAGCAGTTCTTC. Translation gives CALGQGVNEQFF.

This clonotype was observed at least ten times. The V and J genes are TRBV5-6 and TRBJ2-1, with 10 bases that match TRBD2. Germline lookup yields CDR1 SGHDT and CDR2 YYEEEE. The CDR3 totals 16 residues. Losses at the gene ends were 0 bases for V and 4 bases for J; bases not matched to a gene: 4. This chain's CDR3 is CASSLELAGVYNEQFF. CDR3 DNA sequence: TGTGCCAGCAGCTTGGAGCTAGCGGGGGTGTACAATGAGCAGTTCTTC.

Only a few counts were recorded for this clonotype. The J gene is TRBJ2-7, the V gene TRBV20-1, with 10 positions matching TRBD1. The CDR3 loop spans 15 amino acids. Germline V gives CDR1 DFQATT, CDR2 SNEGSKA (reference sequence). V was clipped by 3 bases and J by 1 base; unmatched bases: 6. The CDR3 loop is CSASKGTGASYEQYF. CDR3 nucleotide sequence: TGCAGTGCTAGTAAGGGGACAGGGGCTTCCTACGAGCAGTACTTC.

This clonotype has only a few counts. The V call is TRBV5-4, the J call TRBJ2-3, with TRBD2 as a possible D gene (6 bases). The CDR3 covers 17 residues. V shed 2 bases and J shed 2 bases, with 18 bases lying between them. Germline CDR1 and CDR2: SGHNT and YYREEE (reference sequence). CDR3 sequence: CASSFAGSSRATDTQYF. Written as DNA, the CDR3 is TGTGCCAGCAGCTTTGCGGGGAGTAGCAGGGCCACAGATACGCAGTATTTT.

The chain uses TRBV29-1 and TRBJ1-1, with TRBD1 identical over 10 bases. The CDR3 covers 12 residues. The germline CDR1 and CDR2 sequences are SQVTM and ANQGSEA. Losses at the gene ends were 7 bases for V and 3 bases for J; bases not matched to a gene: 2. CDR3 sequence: CSAGQGDTEAFF. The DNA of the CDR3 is TGCAGCGCCGGACAGGGGGACACTGAAGCTTTCTTT.

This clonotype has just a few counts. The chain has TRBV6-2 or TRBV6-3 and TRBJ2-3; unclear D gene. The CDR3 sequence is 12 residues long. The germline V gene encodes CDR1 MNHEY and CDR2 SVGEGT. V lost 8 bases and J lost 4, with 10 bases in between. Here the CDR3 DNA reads TGTGCCAGCTCCCAAAACCCAGATACGCAGTATTTT. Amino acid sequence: CASSQNPDTQYF.

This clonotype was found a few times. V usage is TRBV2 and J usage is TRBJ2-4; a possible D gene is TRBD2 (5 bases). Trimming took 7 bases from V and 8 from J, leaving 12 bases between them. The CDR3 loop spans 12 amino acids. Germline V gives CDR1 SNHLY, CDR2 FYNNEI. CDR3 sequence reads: CASTVSVHIQYF. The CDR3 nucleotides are TGTGCCAGCACGGTTAGCGTTCACATTCAGTACTTC.

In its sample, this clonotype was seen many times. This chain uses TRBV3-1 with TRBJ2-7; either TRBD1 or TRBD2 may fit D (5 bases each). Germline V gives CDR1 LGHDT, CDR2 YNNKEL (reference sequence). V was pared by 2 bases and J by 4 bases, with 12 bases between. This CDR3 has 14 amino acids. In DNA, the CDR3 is TGTGCCAGCAGCCAAACCGGGGCGGTATACGAGCAGTACTTC. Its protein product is CASSQTGAVYEQYF.